This T cell receptor (beta chain) appears in the sequencing data of a study of blood T cell repertoires in COVID-19. Study summary: From the United States, Italy and Spain came samples of acute and convalescent COVID-19. Nucleic acid was either cDNA or gDNA, and it came from T cells, B-cell-depleted T cells, or PBMCs.

The CDR3 consists of 14 residues. From germline, CDR1 is LGHDT and CDR2 YNNKEL (reference sequence). The V and J ends lost 1 base and 10 bases, in that order; junction bases with no gene match: 9. Original processing notes: Amplified reference gene primers provided the basis for estimating nucleated cell counts. Sequencing used immunoSEQ multiplex PCR; TCRdb keeps in-frame clones, though not all of them. The DNA was the basis for D and trimming; V, J and clone size are from that table. The repertoire holds about 97,000 clones, approximately 87% seen once, with 15% in the top ten. This chain links TRBV3-1 (or the pseudogene TRBV3-2) with TRBJ2-7; TRBD2 agrees at 8 bases. This sequence was found in a human donor in a cohort sampled during active COVID-19. The sequenced sample consisted of peripheral blood. The DNA for the CDR3 is TGTGCCAGCAGCCAAGTTTTTGCGCGGGAGGACCAGTACTTC. It is translated as CASSQVFAREDQYF.